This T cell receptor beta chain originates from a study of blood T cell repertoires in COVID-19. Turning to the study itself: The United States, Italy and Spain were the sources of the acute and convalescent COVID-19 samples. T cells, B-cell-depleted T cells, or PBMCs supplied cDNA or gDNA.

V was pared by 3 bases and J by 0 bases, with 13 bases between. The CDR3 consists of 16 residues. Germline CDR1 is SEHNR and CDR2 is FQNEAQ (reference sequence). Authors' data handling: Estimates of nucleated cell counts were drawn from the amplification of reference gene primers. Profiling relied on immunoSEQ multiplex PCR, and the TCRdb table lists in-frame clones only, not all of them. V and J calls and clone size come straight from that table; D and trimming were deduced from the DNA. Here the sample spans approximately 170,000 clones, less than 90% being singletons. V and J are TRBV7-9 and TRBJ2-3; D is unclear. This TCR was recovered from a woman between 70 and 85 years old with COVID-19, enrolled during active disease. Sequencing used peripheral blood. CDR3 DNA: TGTGCCAGCAGCTTTTTTAGTCTATCTAGCACAGATACGCAGTATTTT. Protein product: CASSFFSLSSTDTQYF.